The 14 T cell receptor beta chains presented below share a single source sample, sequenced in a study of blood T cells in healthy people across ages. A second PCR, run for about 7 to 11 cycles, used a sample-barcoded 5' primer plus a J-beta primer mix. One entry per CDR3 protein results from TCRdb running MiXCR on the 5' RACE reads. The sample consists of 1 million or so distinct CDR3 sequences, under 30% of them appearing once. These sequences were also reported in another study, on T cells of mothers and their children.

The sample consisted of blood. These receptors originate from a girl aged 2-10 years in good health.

CDR3 in DNA: TGTGCCAGCAGTTACTCCGGGCGAACTGAGCAGTTCTTC. Protein: CASSYSGRTEQFF. The V gene is TRBV6-5, the J gene TRBJ2-5; D is unresolved. With the DNA end fitting TRBJ2-1 better, the J assignment may be wrong. This CDR3 comprises 13 residues. Per the germline V gene, CDR1 is MNHEY and CDR2 is SVGAGI.

CDR3 in amino acids: CASSEVGGYGYTF. DNA of the CDR3: TGTGCCAGCAGTGAGGTGGGAGGCTATGGCTACACCTTC. The V call is TRBV25-1, the J call TRBJ1-2; D gene uncertain. The ends were cut back, 3 bases at V and 4 bases at J, with 9 bases in the middle. The CDR3 has 13 residues. Germline CDR1 and CDR2: MGHDK and SYGVNS.

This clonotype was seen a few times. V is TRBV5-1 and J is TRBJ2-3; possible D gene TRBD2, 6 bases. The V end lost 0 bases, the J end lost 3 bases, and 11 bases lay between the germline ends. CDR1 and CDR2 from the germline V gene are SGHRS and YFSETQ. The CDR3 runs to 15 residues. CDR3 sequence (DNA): TGCGCCAGCAGCTTGGGGGACGGAGGGACAGATACGCAGTATTTT. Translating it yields CASSLGDGGTDTQYF. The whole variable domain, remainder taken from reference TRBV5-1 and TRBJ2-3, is KAGVTQTPRYLIKTRGQQVTLSCSPISGHRSVSWYQQTPGQGLQFLFEYFSETQRNKGNFPGRFSGRQFSNSRSEMNVSTLELGDSALYLCASSLGDGGTDTQYFGPGTRLTVL.

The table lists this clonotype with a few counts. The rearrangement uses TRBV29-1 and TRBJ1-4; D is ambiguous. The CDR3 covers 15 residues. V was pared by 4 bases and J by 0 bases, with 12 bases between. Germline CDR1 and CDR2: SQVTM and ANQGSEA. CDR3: CSVGNRSTTNEKLFF. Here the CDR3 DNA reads TGCAGCGTTGGCAACCGATCTACAACTAATGAAAAACTGTTTTTT.

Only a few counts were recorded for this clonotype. The CDR3 DNA sequence: TGTGCCAGCACCCTCCATTCCTATGGCTACACCTTC. Protein product: CASTLHSYGYTF. The chain couples TRBV7-9 to TRBJ1-2; D is ambiguous. The CDR3 covers 12 residues. The germline CDR1 and CDR2 sequences are SEHNR and FQNEAQ (reference sequence). V dropped 7 bases and J dropped 4 bases, with 10 bases sitting between them.

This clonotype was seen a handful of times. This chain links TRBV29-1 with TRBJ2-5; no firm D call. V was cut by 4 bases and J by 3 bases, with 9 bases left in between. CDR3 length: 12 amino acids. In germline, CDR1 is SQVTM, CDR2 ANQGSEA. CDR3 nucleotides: TGCAGCGTTGCAACGGTGGAAGAGACCCAGTACTTC. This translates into CSVATVEETQYF. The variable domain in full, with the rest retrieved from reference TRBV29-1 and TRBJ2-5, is SAVISQKPSRDICQRGTSLTIQCQVDSQVTMMFWYRQQPGQSLTLIATANQGSEATYESGFVIDKFPISRPNLTFSTLTVSNMSPEDSSIYLCSVATVEETQYFGPGTRLLVL.

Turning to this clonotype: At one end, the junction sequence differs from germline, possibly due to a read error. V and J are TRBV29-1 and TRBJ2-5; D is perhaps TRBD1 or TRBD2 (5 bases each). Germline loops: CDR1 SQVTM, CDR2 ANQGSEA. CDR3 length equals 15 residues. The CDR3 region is CSVEDQGPPGGEQFF. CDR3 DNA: TGCAGCGTTGAAGATCAGGGACCCCCTGGGGGTGAGCAATTCTTC.

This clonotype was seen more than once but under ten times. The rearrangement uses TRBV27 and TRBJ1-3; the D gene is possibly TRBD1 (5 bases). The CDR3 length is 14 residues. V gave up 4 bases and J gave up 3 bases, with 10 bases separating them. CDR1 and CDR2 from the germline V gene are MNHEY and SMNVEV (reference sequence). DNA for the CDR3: TGTGCCAGCAGTTGGCGGGGGGGTGGAAACACCATATATTTT. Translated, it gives CASSWRGGGNTIYF.

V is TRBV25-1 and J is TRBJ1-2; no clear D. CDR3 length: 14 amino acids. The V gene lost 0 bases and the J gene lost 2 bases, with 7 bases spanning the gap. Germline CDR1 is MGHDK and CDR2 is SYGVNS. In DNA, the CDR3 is TGTGCCAGCAGTGAATATCAGGAGAACTATGGCTACACCTTC. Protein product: CASSEYQENYGYTF.

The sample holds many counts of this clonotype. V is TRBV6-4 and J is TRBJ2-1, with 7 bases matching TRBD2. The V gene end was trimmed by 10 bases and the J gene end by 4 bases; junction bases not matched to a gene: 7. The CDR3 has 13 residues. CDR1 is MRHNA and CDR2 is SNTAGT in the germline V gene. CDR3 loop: CATREFEYNEQFF. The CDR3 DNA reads TGTGCCACGCGGGAGTTCGAATACAATGAGCAGTTCTTC.

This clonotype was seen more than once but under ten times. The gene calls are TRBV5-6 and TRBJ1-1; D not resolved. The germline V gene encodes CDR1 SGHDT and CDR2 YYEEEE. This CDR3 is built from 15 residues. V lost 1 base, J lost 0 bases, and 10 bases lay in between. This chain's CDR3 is CASSLINSLNTEAFF. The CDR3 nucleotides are TGTGCCAGCAGCTTGATCAACAGCTTGAACACTGAAGCTTTCTTT.

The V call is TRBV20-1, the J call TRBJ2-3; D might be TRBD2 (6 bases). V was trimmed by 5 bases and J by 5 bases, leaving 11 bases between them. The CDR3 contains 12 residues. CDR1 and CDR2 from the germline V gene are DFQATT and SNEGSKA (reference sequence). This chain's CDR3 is CSAGDGGDTQYF. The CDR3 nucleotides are TGCAGTGCTGGGGACGGGGGAGATACGCAGTATTTT.

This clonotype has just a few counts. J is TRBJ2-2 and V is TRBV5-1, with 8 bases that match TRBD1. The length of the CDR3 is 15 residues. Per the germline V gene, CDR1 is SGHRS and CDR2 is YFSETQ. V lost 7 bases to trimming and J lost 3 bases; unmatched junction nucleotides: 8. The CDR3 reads CASGKETGDTGELFF. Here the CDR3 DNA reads TGCGCCAGCGGAAAGGAGACAGGGGACACCGGGGAGCTGTTTTTT.

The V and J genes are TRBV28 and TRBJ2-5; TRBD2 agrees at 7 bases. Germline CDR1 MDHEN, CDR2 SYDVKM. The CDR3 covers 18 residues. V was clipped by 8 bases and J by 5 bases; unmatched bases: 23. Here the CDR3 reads CASAVPGIKGLREETQYF. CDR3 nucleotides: TGTGCCAGCGCGGTACCCGGTATAAAGGGACTACGGGAGGAGACCCAGTACTTC. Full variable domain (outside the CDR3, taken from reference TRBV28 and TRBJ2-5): DVKVTQSSRYLVKRTGEKVFLECVQDMDHENMFWYRQDPGLGLRLIYFSYDVKMKEKGDIPEGYSVSREKKERFSLILESASTNQTSMYLCASAVPGIKGLREETQYFGPGTRLLVL.